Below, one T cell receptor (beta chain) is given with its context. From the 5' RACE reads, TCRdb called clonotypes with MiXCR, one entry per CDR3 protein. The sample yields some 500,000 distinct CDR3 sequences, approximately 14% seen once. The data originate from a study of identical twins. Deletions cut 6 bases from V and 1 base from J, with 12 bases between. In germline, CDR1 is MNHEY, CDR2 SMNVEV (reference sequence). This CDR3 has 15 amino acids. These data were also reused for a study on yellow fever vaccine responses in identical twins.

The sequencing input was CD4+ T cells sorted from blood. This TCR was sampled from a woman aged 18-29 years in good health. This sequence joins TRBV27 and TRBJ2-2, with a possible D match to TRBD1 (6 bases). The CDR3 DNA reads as TGTGCCAGCAGCACGGGACACCTGAACACCGGGGAGCTGTTTTTT. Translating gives CASSTGHLNTGELFF.